These 22 T cell receptor beta chains were sequenced from one sample in a study of T cell repertoires in cytomegalovirus infection. These TCRs' antigens remain unknown. One entry per CDR3 protein, called by TCRdb with MiXCR from the reads. Of approximately 730,000 distinct CDR3 sequences detected, roughly a third appear once; the ten largest clones hold 15% to 20%. Sequences were derived from cultured PBMCs, sampled from culture after CMV antigen stimulation. These TCRs come from a human donor in good health (CMV status not recorded). Some clones in this sample may be carry-over from other donors' samples.

The V and J genes are TRBV11-2 and TRBJ2-7; D call uncertain. V was pared by 3 bases and J by 4 bases, with 10 bases between. This CDR3 is 13 amino acids long. Per germline, CDR1 SGHAT and CDR2 FQNNGV. The CDR3 DNA sequence: TGTGCCAGCAGCTTCAATCGTGGTTACGAGCAGTACTTC. Amino acids: CASSFNRGYEQYF.

The CDR3 nucleotides read TGTGCCAGCAGCTGGGACGGGGGGAGCTCCTATAATTCACCCCTCCACTTT. Translating gives CASSWDGGSSYNSPLHF. The chain employs TRBV7-8 and TRBJ1-6; TRBD1 might be the D (5 bases). CDR1 is SGHVS, CDR2 FQNEAQ, per germline. The CDR3 is 17 residues long. V was trimmed by 4 bases and J by 0 bases, leaving 13 bases between them. The complete variable domain, with remaining parts taken from reference TRBV7-8 and TRBJ1-6, reads GAGVSQSPRYKVAKRGQDVALRCDPISGHVSLFWYQQALGQGPEFLTYFQNEAQLDKSGLPSDRFFAERPEGSVSTLKIQRTQQEDSAVYLCASSWDGGSSYNSPLHFGNGTRLTVT.

This chain connects TRBV20-1 to TRBJ1-3; tentative D call: TRBD1 (5 bases). The germline V gene has CDR1 DFQATT and CDR2 SNEGSKA (reference sequence). V lost 5 bases to trimming and J lost 9 bases, with 11 bases between them. The CDR3 has 11 residues. The CDR3 sequence is CSARTGGTIYF. The CDR3 nucleotides are TGCAGTGCTCGGACCGGGGGCACCATATATTTT.

This clonotype was detected a few times. The J gene is TRBJ2-1, the V gene TRBV4-3, with 11 bases matching TRBD1. V gave up 4 bases and J gave up 6 bases; unmatched junction bases: 2. CDR1 LGHNA and CDR2 YSLEER come from the germline V gene. This CDR3 has 14 amino acids. The CDR3 sequence is CASSRDRGGNEQFF. The CDR3 region has the DNA TGCGCCAGCAGCCGGGACAGGGGGGGCAATGAGCAGTTCTTC.

V is TRBV20-1 and J is TRBJ1-2, with 9 bases fitting TRBD1. Germline V gives CDR1 DFQATT, CDR2 SNEGSKA (reference sequence). Trimming removed 4 bases from V and 5 bases from J; junction bases left unmatched: 2. The CDR3 loop spans 12 amino acids. DNA for the CDR3: TGCAGTGCTACCGGGACAGGGTATGGCTACACCTTC. Translated, it gives CSATGTGYGYTF.

The chain recombines TRBV4-1 with TRBJ1-6, with 7 bases matching TRBD1. The CDR3 covers 16 residues. Trimming took 4 bases from V and 0 from J; bases not matched to a gene: 3. Germline V lookup: CDR1 MGHRA, CDR2 YSYEKL. The CDR3 nucleotides read TGCGCCAGCAGCCGGGGACAGAGCTCCTATAATTCACCCCTCCACTTT. Amino acid sequence: CASSRGQSSYNSPLHF.

The genes are TRBV12-3 or TRBV12-4 and TRBJ1-2, with TRBD1 matching over 7 bases. The CDR3 is 12 residues long. Losses at the gene ends were 7 bases for V and 8 bases for J; bases not matched to a gene: 7. The CDR3 region has the DNA TGTGCCAGCACCCCGACAGGGCGGGGCTACACCTTC. Amino acids: CASTPTGRGYTF.

The chain couples TRBV4-2 to TRBJ1-6; D unresolved. V lost 0 bases and J lost 5, with 2 bases in between. The germline V gene has CDR1 LGHNA and CDR2 YNFKEQ. The CDR3 extends over 13 amino acids. DNA of the CDR3: TGTGCCAGCAGCCAAGACGATAATTCACCCCTCCACTTT. Translated, it gives CASSQDDNSPLHF.

This clonotype was counted between two and nine times. V is TRBV5-4 and J is TRBJ1-2, with D possibly matching TRBD1 (5 bases). The CDR3 runs 16 residues. The V gene's germline CDR1 is SGHNT and CDR2 YYREEE (reference sequence). V lost 0 bases and J 6 bases, leaving 18 bases between the germline ends. The CDR3 protein is CASSLVAGRDKDGYTF. The CDR3 DNA reads as TGTGCCAGCAGCTTGGTTGCGGGGCGCGATAAGGATGGCTACACCTTC.

This clonotype was observed a few times. The chain is built from TRBV29-1 and TRBJ2-1; 10 bases are shared with TRBD2. Germline CDR1 SQVTM, CDR2 ANQGSEA. V was clipped by 4 bases and J by 8 bases; unmatched bases: 8. The length of the CDR3 is 14 residues. The CDR3 nucleotides read TGCAGCGTTGCTAAGCGGGGGGGCGGCGATGAGCAGTTCTTC. Protein: CSVAKRGGGDEQFF.

This clonotype was observed a handful of times. The rearrangement links TRBV28 to TRBJ2-5, with D unresolved. The CDR3 length is 14 residues. Germline loops: CDR1 MDHEN, CDR2 SYDVKM. Trimming shortened V by 2 bases and J by 3 bases, and 10 bases separated the two germline ends. CDR3 loop: CASSLKWVKETQYF. The CDR3 DNA is TGTGCCAGCAGTTTAAAATGGGTGAAAGAGACCCAGTACTTC.

This clonotype was recorded at least ten times. This rearrangement joins TRBV7-2 to TRBJ2-7, with 10 bases identical to TRBD1. The CDR3 sequence is 15 residues long. Germline trimming cut 1 base from V and 3 bases from J; bases unmatched to any gene: 3. Germline CDR1 reads SGHTA; CDR2 reads FQGNSA. The CDR3 protein is CASSLGQGAFYEQYF. The CDR3 region has the DNA TGTGCCAGCAGCTTAGGACAGGGGGCTTTCTACGAGCAGTACTTC.

This clonotype was detected only a few times. CDR3 DNA sequence: TGTGCCGGCGGACAGGGAGCCACAGATACGCAGTATTTT. Encoded protein: CAGGQGATDTQYF. The chain is built from TRBV7-8 and TRBJ2-3, with 8 bases lining up with TRBD1. V was clipped by 11 bases and J by 2 bases; unmatched bases: 6. The CDR3 has 13 amino acids. Germline-derived CDR1 and CDR2 are SGHVS and FQNEAQ.

This clonotype was found a few times. At one end, the junction sequence differs from germline, possibly due to a read error. The chain carries TRBV6-2 or TRBV6-3 and TRBJ2-3; 10 bases line up with TRBD2. Germline V gene lookup returns CDR1 MNHEY and CDR2 SVGEGT. There are 13 residues in the CDR3. The CDR3 coding sequence is TGTGCCAGCAGTTCCCAAACTAGCGGGACCCAGGATTTT. Translating it yields CASSSQTSGTQDF.

This clonotype occurred a few times. V gene TRBV6-1 combines with J gene TRBJ2-7, with D perhaps matching TRBD2 (5 bases). There are 13 residues in the CDR3. V lost 9 bases and J lost 6, with 18 bases in between. Germline V gives CDR1 MNHNS, CDR2 SASEGT. CDR3 sequence (DNA): TGTGCCAGTAACTTCGGGGAAATGAGCGAGCAGTACTTC. The encoded protein is CASNFGEMSEQYF.

This clonotype was counted between two and nine times. The chain employs TRBV7-6 and TRBJ2-5; 8 bases are shared with TRBD1. CDR1 is SGHVS and CDR2 is FNYEAQ in the germline V gene. The ends lost 0 bases at V and 3 bases at J; junction bases unmatched: 3. The length of the CDR3 is 15 residues. Here the CDR3 DNA reads TGTGCCAGCAGCTTAGCTCAGGGGGCAGAAGAGACCCAGTACTTC. Translating it yields CASSLAQGAEETQYF.

The CDR3 is CASSLVGRTDTQYF. In DNA form, the CDR3 reads TGTGCCAGCAGCTTAGTGGGACGGACAGATACGCAGTATTTT. This sequence joins TRBV7-2 and TRBJ2-3; D may correspond to TRBD1 or TRBD2 (5 bases each). The germline V and J ends were trimmed by 1 base and 3 bases, with 8 bases remaining between them. The CDR3 length is 14 residues. Germline loops: CDR1 SGHTA, CDR2 FQGNSA. The entire variable domain, with the rest obtained from reference TRBV7-2 and TRBJ2-3, is as follows: GAGVSQSPSNKVTEKGKDVELRCDPISGHTALYWYRQSLGQGLEFLIYFQGNSAPDKSGLPSDRFSAERTGGSVSTLTIQRTQQEDSAVYLCASSLVGRTDTQYFGPGTRLTVL.

The table lists this clonotype with many counts. The chain employs TRBV7-2 and TRBJ1-1, with 9 bases identical to TRBD1. This CDR3 comprises 16 residues. Germline values: CDR1 SGHTA, CDR2 FQGNSA. The ends lost 1 base at V and 1 base at J; junction bases unmatched: 4. CDR3 loop: CASSLGGQGWNTEAFF. The CDR3 nucleotides read TGTGCCAGCAGCTTAGGGGGACAGGGCTGGAACACTGAAGCTTTCTTT.

The chain is built from TRBV7-6 and TRBJ1-4; 9 nucleotides agree with TRBD1. Germline lookup yields CDR1 SGHVS and CDR2 FNYEAQ. V lost 3 bases and J lost 8; bases outside the gene matches: 10. This CDR3 region has 16 residues. The CDR3 loop reads CASSLGSGTGTEKLFF. The DNA of the CDR3 is TGTGCCAGCAGCTTGGGTTCCGGGACAGGGACGGAAAAACTGTTTTTT.

The genes are TRBV9 and TRBJ1-4; D call uncertain. V lost 3 bases to trimming and J lost 12 bases, with 15 bases between them. The CDR3 totals 13 residues. CDR1 and CDR2 from the germline V gene are SGDLS and YYNGEE. The CDR3 DNA reads as TGTGCCAGCAGCGAGCACGGAAATTCTGAACTGTTTTTT. Translating gives CASSEHGNSELFF.

This sequence joins TRBV4-1 and TRBJ2-7; no firm D call. Trimming removed 1 base at V and 2 bases at J, with 12 bases between. Germline CDR1 reads MGHRA; CDR2 reads YSYEKL. The CDR3 is 15 amino acids. The CDR3 nucleotides read TGCGCCAGCAGCCAAGTTGCCCCAATAGCCTACGAGCAGTACTTC. Protein: CASSQVAPIAYEQYF.

This clonotype was found a few times. V and J are TRBV27 and TRBJ2-1; D is perhaps TRBD1 or TRBD2 (6 bases each). V was trimmed by 3 bases and J by 4 bases, leaving 13 bases between them. Germline loops: CDR1 MNHEY, CDR2 SMNVEV (reference sequence). The CDR3 is made up of 15 amino acids. This CDR3 is CASSFYGGRYNEQFF. The CDR3, as DNA: TGTGCCAGCAGTTTTTACGGGGGCCGGTACAATGAGCAGTTCTTC.